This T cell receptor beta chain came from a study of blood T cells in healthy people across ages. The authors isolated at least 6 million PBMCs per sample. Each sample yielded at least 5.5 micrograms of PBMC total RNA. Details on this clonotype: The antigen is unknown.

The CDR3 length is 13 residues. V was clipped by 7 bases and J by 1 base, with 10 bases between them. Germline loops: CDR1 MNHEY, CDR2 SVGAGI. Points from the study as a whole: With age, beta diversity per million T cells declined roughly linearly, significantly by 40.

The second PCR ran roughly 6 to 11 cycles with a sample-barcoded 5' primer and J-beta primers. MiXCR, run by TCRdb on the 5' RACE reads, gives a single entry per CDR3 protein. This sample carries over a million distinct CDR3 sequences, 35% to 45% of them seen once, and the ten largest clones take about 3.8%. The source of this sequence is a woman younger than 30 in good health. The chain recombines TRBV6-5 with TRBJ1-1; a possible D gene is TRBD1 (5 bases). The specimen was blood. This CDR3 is CASTRGTNTEAFF. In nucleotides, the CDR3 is TGTGCCAGCACCCGGGGGACGAACACTGAAGCTTTCTTT.